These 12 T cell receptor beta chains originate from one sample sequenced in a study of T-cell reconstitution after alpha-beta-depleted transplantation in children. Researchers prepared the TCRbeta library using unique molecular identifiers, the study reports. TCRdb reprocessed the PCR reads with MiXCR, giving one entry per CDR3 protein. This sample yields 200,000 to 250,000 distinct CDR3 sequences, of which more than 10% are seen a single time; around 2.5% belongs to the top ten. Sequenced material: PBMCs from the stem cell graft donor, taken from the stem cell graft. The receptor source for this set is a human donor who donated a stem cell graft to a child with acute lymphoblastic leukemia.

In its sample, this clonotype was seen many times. CDR3 sequence: CASSLGIVTGYTF. The CDR3 DNA follows: TGTGCCAGCAGCCTCGGTATTGTTACTGGCTACACCTTC. This chain connects TRBV6-1 to TRBJ1-2; D is ambiguous. This CDR3 contains 13 residues. Germline V lookup: CDR1 MNHNS, CDR2 SASEGT. Trimming cost V 6 bases and J 7 bases, with 15 bases left between them.

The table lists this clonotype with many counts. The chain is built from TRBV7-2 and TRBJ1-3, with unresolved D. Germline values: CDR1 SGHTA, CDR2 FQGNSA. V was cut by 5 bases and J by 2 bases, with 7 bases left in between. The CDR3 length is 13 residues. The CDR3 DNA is TGTGCCAGCAGCCAATGGCCTGGAAACACCATATATTTT. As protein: CASSQWPGNTIYF. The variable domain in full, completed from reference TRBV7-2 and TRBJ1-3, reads GAGVSQSPSNKVTEKGKDVELRCDPISGHTALYWYRQSLGQGLEFLIYFQGNSAPDKSGLPSDRFSAERTGGSVSTLTIQRTQQEDSAVYLCASSQWPGNTIYFGEGSWLTVV.

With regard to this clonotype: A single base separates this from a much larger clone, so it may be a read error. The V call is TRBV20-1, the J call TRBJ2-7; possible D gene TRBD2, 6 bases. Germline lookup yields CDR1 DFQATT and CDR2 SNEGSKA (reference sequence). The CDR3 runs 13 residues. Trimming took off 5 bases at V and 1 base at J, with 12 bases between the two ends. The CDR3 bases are TGCAGTGCTTTACTGACTAGGTCCTACGAGCAGTACTTC. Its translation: CSALLTRSYEQYF.

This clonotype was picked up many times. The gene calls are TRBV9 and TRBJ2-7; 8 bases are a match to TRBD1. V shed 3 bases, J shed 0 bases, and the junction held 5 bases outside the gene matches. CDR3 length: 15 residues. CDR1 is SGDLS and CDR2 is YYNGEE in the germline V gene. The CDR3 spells CASSAGRGPSYEQYF. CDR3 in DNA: TGTGCCAGCAGCGCAGGCAGGGGGCCCTCCTACGAGCAGTACTTC.

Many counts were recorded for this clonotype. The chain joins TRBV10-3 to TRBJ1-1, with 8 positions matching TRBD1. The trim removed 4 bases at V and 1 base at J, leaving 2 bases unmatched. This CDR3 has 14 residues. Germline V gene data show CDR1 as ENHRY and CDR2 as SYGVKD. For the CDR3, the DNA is TGTGCCATCAGTGTAGGACAGGGGAACACTGAAGCTTTCTTT. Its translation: CAISVGQGNTEAFF.

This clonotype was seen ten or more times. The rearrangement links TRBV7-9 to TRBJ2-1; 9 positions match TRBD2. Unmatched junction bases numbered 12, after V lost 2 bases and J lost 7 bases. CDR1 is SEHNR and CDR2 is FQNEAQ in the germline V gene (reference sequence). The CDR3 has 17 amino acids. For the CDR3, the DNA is TGTGCCAGCAGCTTATTTCCGGGGACTAGCCACAGGAATGAGCAGTTCTTC. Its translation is CASSLFPGTSHRNEQFF.

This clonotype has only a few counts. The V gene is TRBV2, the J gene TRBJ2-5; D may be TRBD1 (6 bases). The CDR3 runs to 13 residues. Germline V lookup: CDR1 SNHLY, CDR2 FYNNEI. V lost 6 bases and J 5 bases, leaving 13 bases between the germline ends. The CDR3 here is CASRDRLRETQYF. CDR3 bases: TGTGCCAGCAGAGACAGGTTAAGGGAGACCCAGTACTTC. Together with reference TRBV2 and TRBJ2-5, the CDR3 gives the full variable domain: EPEVTQTPSHQVTQMGQEVILRCVPISNHLYFYWYRQILGQKVEFLVSFYNNEISEKSEIFDDQFSVERPDGSNFTLKIRSTKLEDSAMYFCASRDRLRETQYFGPGTRLLVL.

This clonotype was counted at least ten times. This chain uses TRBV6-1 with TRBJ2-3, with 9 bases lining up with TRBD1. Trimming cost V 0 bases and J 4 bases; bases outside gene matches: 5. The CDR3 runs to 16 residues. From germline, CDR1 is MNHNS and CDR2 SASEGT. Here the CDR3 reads CASSEATGGTADTQYF. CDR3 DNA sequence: TGTGCCAGCAGTGAAGCGACAGGGGGAACGGCAGATACGCAGTATTTT.

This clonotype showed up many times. CDR3 in DNA: TGTGCCAGCAGCTGGGTGGTGGCGGGAGGGCCTAGGGGCTACGAGCAGTACTTC. Protein: CASSWVVAGGPRGYEQYF. This rearrangement joins TRBV11-2 to TRBJ2-7; 9 nucleotides match TRBD2. CDR3 length: 18 amino acids. Germline loops: CDR1 SGHAT, CDR2 FQNNGV. With 4 bases clipped from V and 3 bases from J, the junction kept 16 bases outside the gene matches.

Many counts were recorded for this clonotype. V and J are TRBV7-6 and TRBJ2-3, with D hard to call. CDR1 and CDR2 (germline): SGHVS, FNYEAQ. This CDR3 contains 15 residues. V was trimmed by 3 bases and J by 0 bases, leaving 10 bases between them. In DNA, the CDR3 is TGTGCCAGCAGCTTTGAGGCAGGTAGCACAGATACGCAGTATTTT. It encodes CASSFEAGSTDTQYF.

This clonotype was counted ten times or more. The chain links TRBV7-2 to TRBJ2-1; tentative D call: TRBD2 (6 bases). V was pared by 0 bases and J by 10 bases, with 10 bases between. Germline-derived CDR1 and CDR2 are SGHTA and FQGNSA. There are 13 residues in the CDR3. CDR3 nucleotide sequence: TGTGCCAGCAGCTTAGCTGAAGGACTAGAGCAGTTCTTC. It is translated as CASSLAEGLEQFF. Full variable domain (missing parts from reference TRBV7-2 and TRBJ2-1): GAGVSQSPSNKVTEKGKDVELRCDPISGHTALYWYRQSLGQGLEFLIYFQGNSAPDKSGLPSDRFSAERTGGSVSTLTIQRTQQEDSAVYLCASSLAEGLEQFFGPGTRLTVL.

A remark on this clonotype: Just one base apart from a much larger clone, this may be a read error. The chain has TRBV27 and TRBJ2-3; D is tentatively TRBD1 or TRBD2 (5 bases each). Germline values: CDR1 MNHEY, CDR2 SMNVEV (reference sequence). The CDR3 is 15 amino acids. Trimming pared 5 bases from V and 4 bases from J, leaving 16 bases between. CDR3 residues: CASSPSWGTPDTQYF. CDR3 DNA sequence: TGTGCCAGCAGTCCCAGCTGGGGGACCCCAGATACGCAGTATTTT.